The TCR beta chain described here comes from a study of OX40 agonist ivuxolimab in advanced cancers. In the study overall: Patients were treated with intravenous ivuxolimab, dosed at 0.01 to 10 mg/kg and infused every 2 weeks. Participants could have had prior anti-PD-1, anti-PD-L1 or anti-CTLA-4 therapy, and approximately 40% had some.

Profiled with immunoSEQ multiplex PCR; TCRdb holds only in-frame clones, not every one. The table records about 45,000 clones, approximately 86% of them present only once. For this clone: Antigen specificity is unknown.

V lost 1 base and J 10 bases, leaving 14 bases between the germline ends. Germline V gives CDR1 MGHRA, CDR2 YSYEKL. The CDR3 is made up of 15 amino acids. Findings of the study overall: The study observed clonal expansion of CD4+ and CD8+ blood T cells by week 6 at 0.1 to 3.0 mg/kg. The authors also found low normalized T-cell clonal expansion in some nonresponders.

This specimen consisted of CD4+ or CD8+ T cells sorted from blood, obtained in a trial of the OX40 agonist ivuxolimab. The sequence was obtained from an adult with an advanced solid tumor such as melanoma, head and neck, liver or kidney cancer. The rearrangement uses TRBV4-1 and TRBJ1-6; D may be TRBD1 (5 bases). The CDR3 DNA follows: TGCGCCAGCAGCCAAGGTGGCAGGGAAGCATCACCCCTCCACTTT. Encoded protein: CASSQGGREASPLHF.